This T cell receptor (beta chain) was found in a study of T cells in Graves' hyperthyroidism and ophthalmopathy. RNA transcripts gave rise to amplified TCR beta CDR3 regions. A set of HTBI primers served as the primers for a first-round RT-PCR of the TCR CDR3. In TCRdb, the multiplex PCR reads were re-called with MiXCR into one record per CDR3 protein. The sample contains hundreds of thousands of distinct CDR3 sequences, 38% of which appear only once. Specimen: blood. This clonotype was sampled from a man between 18 and 29 years old with Graves' hyperthyroidism.

The CDR3 bases are TGTGCCAGCAGTTTAGGGGCAGGGGGTCGAGGTTCACCCCTCCACTTT. Residues: CASSLGAGGRGSPLHF. The chain has TRBV2 and TRBJ1-6; 7 bases align to TRBD1. The CDR3 has 16 amino acids. The V segment lost 5 bases and the J segment 9 bases; nucleotides outside the gene matches: 13. Germline V gene lookup returns CDR1 SNHLY and CDR2 FYNNEI. Full variable domain (outside the CDR3, taken from reference TRBV2 and TRBJ1-6): EPEVTQTPSHQVTQMGQEVILRCVPISNHLYFYWYRQILGQKVEFLVSFYNNEISEKSEIFDDQFSVERPDGSNFTLKIRSTKLEDSAMYFCASSLGAGGRGSPLHFGNGTRLTVT.